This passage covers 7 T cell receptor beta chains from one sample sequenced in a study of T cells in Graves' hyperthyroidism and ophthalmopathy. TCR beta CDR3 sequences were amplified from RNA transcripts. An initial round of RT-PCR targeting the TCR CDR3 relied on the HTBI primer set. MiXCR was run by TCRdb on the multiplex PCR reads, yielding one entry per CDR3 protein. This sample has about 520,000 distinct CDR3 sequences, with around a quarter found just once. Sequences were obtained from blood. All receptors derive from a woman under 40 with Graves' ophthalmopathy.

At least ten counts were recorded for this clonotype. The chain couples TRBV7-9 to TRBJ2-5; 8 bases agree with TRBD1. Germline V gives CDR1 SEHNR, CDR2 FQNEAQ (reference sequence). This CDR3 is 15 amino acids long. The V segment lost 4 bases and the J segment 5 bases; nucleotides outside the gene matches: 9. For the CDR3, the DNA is TGTGCCAGCAGCTCAGGACAGGGAGATATGGAGACCCAGTACTTC. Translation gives CASSSGQGDMETQYF.

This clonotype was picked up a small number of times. CDR3 bases: TGTGCCAGCAGCCTTCAGGGACAGATAGATACCTACGAGCAGTACTTC. Translating it yields CASSLQGQIDTYEQYF. This chain uses TRBV11-2 with TRBJ2-7, with 7 bases aligning to TRBD1. The CDR3 extends over 16 amino acids. V lost 5 bases and J lost 2; bases outside the gene matches: 12. Germline CDR1 is SGHAT and CDR2 is FQNNGV.

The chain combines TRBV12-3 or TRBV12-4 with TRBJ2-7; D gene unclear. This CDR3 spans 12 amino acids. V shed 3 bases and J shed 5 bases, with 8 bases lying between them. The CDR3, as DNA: TGTGCCAGCAGTTTGCCCCTGGACGAGCAGTACTTC. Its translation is CASSLPLDEQYF.

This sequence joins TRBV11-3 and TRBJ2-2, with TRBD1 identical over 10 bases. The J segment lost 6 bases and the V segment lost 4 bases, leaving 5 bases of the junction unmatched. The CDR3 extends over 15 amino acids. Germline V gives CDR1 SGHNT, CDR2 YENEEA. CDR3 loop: CASSSPGQGAGELFF. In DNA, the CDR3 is TGTGCCAGCAGCTCCCCCGGACAGGGGGCCGGGGAGCTGTTTTTT.

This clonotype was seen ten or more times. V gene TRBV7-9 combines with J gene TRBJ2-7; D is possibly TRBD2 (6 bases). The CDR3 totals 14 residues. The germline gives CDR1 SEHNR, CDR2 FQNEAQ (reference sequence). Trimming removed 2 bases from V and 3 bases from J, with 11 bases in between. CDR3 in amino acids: CASSLHGTFYEQYF. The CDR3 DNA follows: TGTGCCAGCAGCTTACACGGGACTTTCTACGAGCAGTACTTC.

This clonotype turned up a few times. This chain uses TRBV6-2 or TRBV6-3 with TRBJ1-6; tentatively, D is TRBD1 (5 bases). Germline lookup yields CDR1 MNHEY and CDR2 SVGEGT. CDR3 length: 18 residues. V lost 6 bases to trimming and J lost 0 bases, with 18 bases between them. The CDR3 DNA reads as TGTGCCAGCAGGTCCGTAGGGCAGGGCCTCTCCTATAATTCACCCCTCCACTTT. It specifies CASRSVGQGLSYNSPLHF.

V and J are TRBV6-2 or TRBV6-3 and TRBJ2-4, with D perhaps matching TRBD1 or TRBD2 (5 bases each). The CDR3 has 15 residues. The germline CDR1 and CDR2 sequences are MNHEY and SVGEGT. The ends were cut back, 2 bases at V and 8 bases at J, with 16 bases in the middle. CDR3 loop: CASSYRPGPGHIQYF. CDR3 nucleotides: TGTGCCAGCAGTTACCGGCCGGGGCCGGGTCACATTCAGTACTTC.